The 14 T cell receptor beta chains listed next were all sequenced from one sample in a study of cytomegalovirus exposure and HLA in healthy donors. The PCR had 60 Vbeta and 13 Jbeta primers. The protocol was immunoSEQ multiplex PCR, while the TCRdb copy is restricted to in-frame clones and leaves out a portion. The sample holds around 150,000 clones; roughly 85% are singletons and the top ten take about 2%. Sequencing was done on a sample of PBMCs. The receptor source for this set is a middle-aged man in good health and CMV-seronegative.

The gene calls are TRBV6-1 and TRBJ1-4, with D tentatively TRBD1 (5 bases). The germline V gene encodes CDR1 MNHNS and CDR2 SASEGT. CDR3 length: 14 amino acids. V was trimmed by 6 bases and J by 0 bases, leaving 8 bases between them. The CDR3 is CASRVRATNEKLFF. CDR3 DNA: TGTGCCAGCAGAGTCAGGGCAACTAATGAAAAACTGTTTTTT.

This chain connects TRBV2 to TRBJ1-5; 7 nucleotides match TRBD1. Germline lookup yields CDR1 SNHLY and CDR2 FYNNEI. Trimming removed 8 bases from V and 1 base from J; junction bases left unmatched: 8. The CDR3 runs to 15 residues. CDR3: CASGKTGFSNQPQHF. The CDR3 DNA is TGTGCCAGCGGAAAGACAGGGTTCAGCAATCAGCCCCAGCATTTT.

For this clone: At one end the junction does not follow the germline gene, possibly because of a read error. The CDR3 nucleotides are TGTTCCAGCAGCTTAATCAGGGGATCGGATGAAAAACTGTTTTTT. This gives the protein CSSSLIRGSDEKLFF. The V call is TRBV7-9, the J call TRBJ1-4, with D possibly TRBD1 on 6 matching bases. Per germline, CDR1 SEHNR and CDR2 FQNEAQ (reference sequence). The CDR3 totals 15 residues.

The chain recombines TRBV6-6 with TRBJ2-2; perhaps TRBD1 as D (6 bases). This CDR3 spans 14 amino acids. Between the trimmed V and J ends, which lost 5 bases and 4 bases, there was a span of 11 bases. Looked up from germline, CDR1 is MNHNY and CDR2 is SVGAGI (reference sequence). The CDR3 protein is CASSPTGSTGELFF. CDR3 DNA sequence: TGTGCCAGCAGTCCCACAGGGTCCACCGGGGAGCTGTTTTTT.

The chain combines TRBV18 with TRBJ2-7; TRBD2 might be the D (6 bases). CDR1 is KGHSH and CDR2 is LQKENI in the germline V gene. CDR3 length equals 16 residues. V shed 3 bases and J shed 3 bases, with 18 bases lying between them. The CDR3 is CASSPPIGGSLYEQYF. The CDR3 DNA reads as TGTGCCAGCTCACCTCCCATCGGAGGGTCCCTCTACGAGCAGTACTTC.

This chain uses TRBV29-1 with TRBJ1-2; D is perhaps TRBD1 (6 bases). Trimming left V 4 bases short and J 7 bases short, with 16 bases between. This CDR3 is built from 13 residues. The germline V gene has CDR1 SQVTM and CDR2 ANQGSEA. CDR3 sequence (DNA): TGCAGCGTTGCTCCAGGGGCCAATACTGGCTACACCTTC. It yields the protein CSVAPGANTGYTF.

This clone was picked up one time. In DNA, the CDR3 is TGTGCCACCAGCAGAGATCTCGGCGGGACAGGGGGCCCTATCTCTGGAAACACCATATATTTT. Translation gives CATSRDLGGTGGPISGNTIYF. The chain employs TRBV15 and TRBJ1-3; 12 bases are a match to TRBD1. J gave up 0 bases and V 0 bases, and 12 bases lay outside the gene matches. Germline V gene data show CDR1 as LNHNV and CDR2 as YYDKDF (reference sequence). This CDR3 has 21 residues.

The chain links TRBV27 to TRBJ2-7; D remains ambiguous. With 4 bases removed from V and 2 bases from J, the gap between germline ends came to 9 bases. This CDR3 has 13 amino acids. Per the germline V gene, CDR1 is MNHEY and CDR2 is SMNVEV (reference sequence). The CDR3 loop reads CASSYTPAYEQYF. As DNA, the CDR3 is TGTGCCAGCAGTTACACCCCAGCCTACGAGCAGTACTTC.

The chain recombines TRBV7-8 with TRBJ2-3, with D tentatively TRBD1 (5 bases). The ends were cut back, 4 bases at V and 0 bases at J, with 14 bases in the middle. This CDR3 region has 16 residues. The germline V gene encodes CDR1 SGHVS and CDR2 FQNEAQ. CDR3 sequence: CASSSRQRSSTDTQYF. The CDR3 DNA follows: TGTGCCAGCAGCTCTAGACAGCGCTCTAGCACAGATACGCAGTATTTT.

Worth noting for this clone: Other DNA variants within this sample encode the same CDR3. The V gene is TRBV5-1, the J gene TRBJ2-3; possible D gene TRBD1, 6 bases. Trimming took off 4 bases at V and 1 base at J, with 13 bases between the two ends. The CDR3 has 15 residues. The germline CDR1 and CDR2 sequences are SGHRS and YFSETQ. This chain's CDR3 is CASSLQGSGTDTQYF. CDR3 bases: TGCGCCAGCAGCCTACAGGGCTCAGGCACAGATACGCAGTATTTT.

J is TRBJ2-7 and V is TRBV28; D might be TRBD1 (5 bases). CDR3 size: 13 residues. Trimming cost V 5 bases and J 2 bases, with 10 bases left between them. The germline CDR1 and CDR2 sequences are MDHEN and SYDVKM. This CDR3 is CASSKQVTYEQYF. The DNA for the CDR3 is TGTGCCAGCAGTAAACAGGTGACCTACGAGCAGTACTTC.

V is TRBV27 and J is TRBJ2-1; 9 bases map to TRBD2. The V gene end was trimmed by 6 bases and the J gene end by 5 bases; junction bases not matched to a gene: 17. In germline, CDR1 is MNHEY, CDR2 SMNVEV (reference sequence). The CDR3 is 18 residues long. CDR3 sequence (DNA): TGTGCCAGCAGAACTCTGGTATTCACTAGCGGGTACCACAATGAGCAGTTCTTC. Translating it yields CASRTLVFTSGYHNEQFF.

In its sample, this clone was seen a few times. This CDR3 is CASSSTGINIQYF. CDR3 in DNA: TGTGCCAGCTCAAGTACAGGGATAAACATTCAGTACTTC. The chain couples TRBV27 to TRBJ2-4; D possibly corresponds to TRBD1 (6 bases). With 8 bases removed from V and 6 bases from J, the gap between germline ends came to 14 bases. The germline V gene has CDR1 MNHEY and CDR2 SMNVEV (reference sequence). The length of the CDR3 is 13 residues.

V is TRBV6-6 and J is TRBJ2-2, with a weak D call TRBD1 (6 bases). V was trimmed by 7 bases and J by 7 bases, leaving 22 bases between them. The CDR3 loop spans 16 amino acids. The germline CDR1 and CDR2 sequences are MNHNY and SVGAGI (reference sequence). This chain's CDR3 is CASNMDSPLVGGELFF. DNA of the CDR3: TGTGCCAGCAACATGGACAGTCCACTCGTCGGCGGGGAGCTGTTTTTT.